Shown below are 20 T cell receptor beta chains from a single sample sequenced in a study of blood T cell repertoires in COVID-19. Using immunoSEQ multiplex PCR, the repertoire was profiled, and TCRdb retains in-frame clones only, with some absent. The sample contains tens of thousands of clones, roughly 70% of which appear only once. The specimen sequenced was peripheral blood. These receptors were collected from a woman aged 45-60 years with active or convalescent COVID-19.

This sequence joins TRBV27 and TRBJ2-3, with D perhaps matching TRBD1 (5 bases). Germline values: CDR1 MNHEY, CDR2 SMNVEV (reference sequence). Trimming took 5 bases from V and 6 from J, leaving 15 bases between them. The CDR3 loop spans 14 amino acids. The CDR3 coding sequence is TGTGCCAGCAGTCTCTTAAGGCGACAGGATACGCAGTATTTT. It translates to CASSLLRRQDTQYF.

The chain uses TRBV19 and TRBJ1-2; D is ambiguous. The CDR3 contains 16 residues. V was clipped by 3 bases and J by 0 bases, with 14 bases between them. CDR1 LNHDA and CDR2 SQIVND come from the germline V gene (reference sequence). In nucleotides, the CDR3 is TGTGCCAGTAGTATTATACTAGGAGAAACTAACTATGGCTACACCTTC. Amino acid sequence: CASSIILGETNYGYTF. The full variable domain, completed using reference TRBV19 and TRBJ1-2, is DGGITQSPKYLFRKEGQNVTLSCEQNLNHDAMYWYRQDPGQGLRLIYYSQIVNDFQKGDIAEGYSVSREKKESFPLTVTSAQKNPTAFYLCASSIILGETNYGYTFGSGTRLTVV.

In its sample, this clone was seen a few times. CDR3 loop: CSASRGFQETQYF. CDR3 nucleotides: TGCAGTGCTAGTAGGGGATTCCAAGAGACCCAGTACTTC. This sequence joins TRBV20-1 and TRBJ2-5, with a tentative D call TRBD1 (5 bases). Germline CDR1 and CDR2: DFQATT and SNEGSKA (reference sequence). The CDR3 has 13 amino acids. V was cut by 3 bases and J by 1 base, with 9 bases left in between.

The gene calls are TRBV20-1 and TRBJ1-5; D is ambiguous. Trimming shortened V by 3 bases and J by 7 bases, and 4 bases separated the two germline ends. The germline V gene has CDR1 DFQATT and CDR2 SNEGSKA (reference sequence). The CDR3 has 10 residues. The CDR3 DNA follows: TGCAGTGCTAGCCGGCAGCCCCAGCATTTT. It is translated as CSASRQPQHF.

The chain couples TRBV13 to TRBJ2-1; 9 bases are shared with TRBD1. Per the germline V gene, CDR1 is PRHDT and CDR2 is FYEKMQ (reference sequence). Germline trimming cut 5 bases from V and 6 bases from J; bases unmatched to any gene: 5. This CDR3 has 14 residues. The CDR3: CASSPGTGSNEQFF. CDR3 bases: TGTGCCAGCAGCCCCGGGACAGGGAGCAATGAGCAGTTCTTC.

There are a few counts of this clone. V usage is TRBV5-5 and J usage is TRBJ2-5, with 7 positions matching TRBD2. Trimming cost V 2 bases and J 5 bases; bases outside gene matches: 12. The CDR3 runs to 16 residues. The germline CDR1 and CDR2 sequences are SGHKS and YYEKEE (reference sequence). CDR3 sequence: CASSFGIVREGETQYF. CDR3 nucleotides: TGTGCCAGCAGCTTTGGAATTGTCAGGGAGGGGGAGACCCAGTACTTC.

The chain recombines TRBV2 with TRBJ2-1; tentative D call: TRBD1 (5 bases). The CDR3 contains 13 residues. V was cut by 6 bases and J by 4 bases, with 10 bases left in between. CDR1 and CDR2 from the germline V gene are SNHLY and FYNNEI. CDR3 residues: CASSIRTYNEQFF. CDR3 coding DNA: TGTGCCAGCAGCATAAGGACATACAATGAGCAGTTCTTC.

This chain connects TRBV4-1 to TRBJ1-2; D is unclear. Trimming left V 0 bases short and J 4 bases short, with 12 bases between. Germline V gene lookup returns CDR1 MGHRA and CDR2 YSYEKL. The CDR3 runs to 15 residues. Here the CDR3 reads CASSQDPGRSYGYTF. CDR3 nucleotide sequence: TGCGCCAGCAGCCAAGATCCCGGGAGGAGCTATGGCTACACCTTC.

Only a few counts were recorded for this clone. This chain connects TRBV27 to TRBJ2-3; 7 bases match TRBD2. The junction had 1 base not matched to a gene; V was cut back by 2 bases and J by 2 bases. The CDR3 spans 14 residues. CDR1 is MNHEY and CDR2 is SMNVEV in the germline V gene (reference sequence). Written as DNA, the CDR3 is TGTGCCAGCAGTTTAACTAGCGACACAGATACGCAGTATTTT. Protein: CASSLTSDTDTQYF.

The gene calls are TRBV19 and TRBJ1-1, with D possibly TRBD1 on 6 matching bases. Germline loops: CDR1 LNHDA, CDR2 SQIVND (reference sequence). The CDR3 is 14 residues long. V shed 6 bases and J shed 5 bases, with 16 bases lying between them. The CDR3 region has the DNA TGTGCCAGTAGGCAGGACAGAGTGGGAACTGAAGCTTTCTTT. Its protein is CASRQDRVGTEAFF.

The rearrangement joins TRBV19 to TRBJ1-5; TRBD1 matches 8 bases. Per the germline V gene, CDR1 is LNHDA and CDR2 is SQIVND (reference sequence). The V gene end was trimmed by 6 bases and the J gene end by 2 bases; junction bases not matched to a gene: 9. This CDR3 is 16 amino acids long. The CDR3 reads CASRDNRGFGNQPQHF. Here the CDR3 DNA reads TGTGCCAGTAGGGACAACAGGGGGTTTGGCAATCAGCCCCAGCATTTT.

This clone was picked up one time. The V and J genes are TRBV7-8 and TRBJ1-4; 11 nucleotides match TRBD1. The CDR3 runs 16 residues. Trimming cost V 0 bases and J 6 bases; bases outside gene matches: 3. Germline CDR1 reads SGHVS; CDR2 reads FQNEAQ. In DNA form, the CDR3 reads TGTGCCAGCAGCTTAGCTTTGGGACAGGGGGATGAAAAACTGTTTTTT. Amino acid sequence: CASSLALGQGDEKLFF.

J is TRBJ2-2 and V is TRBV30; the match to TRBD2 covers 9 bases. This CDR3 comprises 17 residues. V gave up 0 bases and J gave up 7 bases; unmatched junction bases: 12. CDR1 and CDR2 (germline): GTSNPN, SVGIG (reference sequence). DNA for the CDR3: TGTGCCTGGAGTGTACATTGGCGGGAGGGGAAAAACGGGGAGCTGTTTTTT. Its protein product is CAWSVHWREGKNGELFF.

This clone was observed a few times. The chain recombines TRBV27 with TRBJ2-2, with TRBD1 matching 8 bases. There are 14 residues in the CDR3. The germline gives CDR1 MNHEY, CDR2 SMNVEV (reference sequence). V lost 6 bases to trimming and J lost 5 bases; unmatched junction nucleotides: 5. The CDR3 nucleotides are TGTGCCAGCAGACAACGACAGGGGACCGGGGAGCTGTTTTTT. Protein: CASRQRQGTGELFF.

The sample holds one count of this clone. CDR3: CASSQEGGGYYEQYF. The CDR3 bases are TGTGCCAGCAGCCAAGAGGGAGGGGGGTACTACGAGCAGTACTTC. The chain recombines TRBV14 with TRBJ2-7; possibly TRBD2 for D (7 bases). Germline V gene data show CDR1 as SGHDN and CDR2 as FVKESK. V was pared by 0 bases and J by 3 bases, with 12 bases between. This CDR3 spans 15 amino acids.

The chain recombines TRBV7-9 with TRBJ1-2; unclear D gene. CDR3 length equals 12 residues. CDR1 and CDR2 (germline): SEHNR, FQNEAQ (reference sequence). Trimming cost V 2 bases and J 9 bases, with 10 bases left between them. The CDR3 DNA reads TGTGCCAGCAGCTTATCGGGTGAGCGCTACACCTTC. Protein product: CASSLSGERYTF.

The rearrangement uses TRBV7-6 and TRBJ1-1; TRBD1 matches 8 bases. Trimming at V came to 1 base and at J to 2 bases, leaving 12 bases not matched to a gene. The CDR3 has 18 residues. CDR1 is SGHVS and CDR2 is FNYEAQ in the germline V gene. The CDR3: CASSLEWAGGVGNTEAFF. In DNA form, the CDR3 reads TGTGCCAGCAGCTTAGAGTGGGCAGGGGGCGTCGGAAACACTGAAGCTTTCTTT.

V and J are TRBV15 and TRBJ2-7; TRBD1 agrees at 8 bases. The V gene end was trimmed by 4 bases and the J gene end by 3 bases; junction bases not matched to a gene: 5. The germline V gene has CDR1 LNHNV and CDR2 YYDKDF (reference sequence). This CDR3 is 14 amino acids long. CDR3: CATSIDRGLYEQYF. CDR3 nucleotides: TGTGCCACCAGCATCGACAGGGGCCTCTACGAGCAGTACTTC.

The chain links TRBV19 to TRBJ2-1, with 10 bases fitting TRBD2. Germline values: CDR1 LNHDA, CDR2 SQIVND (reference sequence). The CDR3 is made up of 16 amino acids. V shed 5 bases, J shed 6 bases, and the junction held 10 bases outside the gene matches. The CDR3 is CASSFLLAGVGNEQFF. In nucleotides, the CDR3 is TGTGCCAGTAGTTTCCTCCTAGCGGGAGTAGGCAATGAGCAGTTCTTC.

This clone was seen a few times. The CDR3 DNA is TGTGCCAGCAATCCTACAGGGTCAAATCAGCCCCAGCATTTT. Translation gives CASNPTGSNQPQHF. The chain couples TRBV6-5 to TRBJ1-5; D is perhaps TRBD1 (6 bases). Germline V gene data show CDR1 as MNHEY and CDR2 as SVGAGI. The CDR3 runs 14 residues. The V gene lost 7 bases and the J gene lost 4 bases, with 14 bases spanning the gap.